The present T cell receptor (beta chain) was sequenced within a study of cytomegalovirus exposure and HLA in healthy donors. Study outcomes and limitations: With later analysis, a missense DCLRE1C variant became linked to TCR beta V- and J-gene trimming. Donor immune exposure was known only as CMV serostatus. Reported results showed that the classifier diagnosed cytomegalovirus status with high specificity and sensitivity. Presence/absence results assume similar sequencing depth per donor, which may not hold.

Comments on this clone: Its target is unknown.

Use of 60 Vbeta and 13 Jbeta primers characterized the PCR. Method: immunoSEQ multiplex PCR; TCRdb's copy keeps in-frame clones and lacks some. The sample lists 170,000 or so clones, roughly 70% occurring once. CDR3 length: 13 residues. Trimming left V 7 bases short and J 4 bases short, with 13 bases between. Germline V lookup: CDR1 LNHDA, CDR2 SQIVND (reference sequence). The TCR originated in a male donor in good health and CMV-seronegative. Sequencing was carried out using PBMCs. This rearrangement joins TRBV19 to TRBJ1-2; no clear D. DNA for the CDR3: TGTGCCAGTACCCAACAGAGATCCTATGGCTACACCTTC. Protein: CASTQQRSYGYTF.